This T cell receptor beta chain originates from a study of blood T cell repertoires in COVID-19 (dated by TCRdb to the early 2020s). Broadly, across the study: Collaborator samples came from the United States, Italy and Spain and covered acute and convalescent phases of COVID-19. The prospective study material was composed of cDNA or gDNA derived from T cells, B-cell-depleted T cells, or PBMCs. Subjects who had been exposed to COVID-19, were actively infected with it, or had recovered from it provided the deeply sampled blood TCRbeta repertoires that made up the dataset. The repertoires were released in a freely available public database intended as a resource for research on the immune response to SARS-CoV-2. The samples were drawn from two sources: the first 160 participants of the ongoing ImmuneRACE study, and 1,254 subjects contributed by 6 global collaborators. Sample metadata almost always included a de-identified subject ID, COVID-19 status, age in years and sex. Where available, HLA class I and class II types were taken from metadata supplied by the sample provider and were not determined by assay-based typing. What the work shows at the level of the full study, not this receptor alone: The amount of clinical and demographic metadata varied by source and participant and was provided uncurated.

Collaborating institutions collected whole blood in K2EDTA tubes following their own protocols. For TCRbeta analysis, collaborator samples were shipped as frozen whole blood, as isolated PBMCs, or as DNA extracted from either sample type. V was cut back by 4 bases and J by 5 bases, leaving a gap of 14 bases between them. The germline V gene (reference sequence) yields SGHNT for CDR1 and YYREEE for CDR2. The cysteine opens and the phenylalanine closes a CDR3 of 14 amino acids. Solely the CDR3 DNA is kept, with 42 bases framed from the first base. TCRbeta CDR3 regions were amplified from genomic DNA by means of the immunoSEQ Assay, a bias-controlled multiplex PCR. The paper's data handling went like this. Nucleated cell counts per sample were estimated from amplification of reference gene primers within the assay. To quantify the absolute abundance of each unique TCRbeta CDR3 rearrangement, sequence reads were collapsed and filtered. Productive Simpson clonality was computed per sample as the square root of Simpson's diversity index over productive rearrangements. The table comes from immuneACCESS by way of TCRdb, which keeps in-frame sequences with V and J called. Part of the clones is missing from these tables; in studies checked, under half for an unresolved V gene and the rest for unknown reasons. The D gene and trimming were derived from the DNA, and the V and J assignments and clone size from that table. Present in this sample are some 150,000 clones, roughly 88% of which were seen just once. Of the sample, about 1.5% is held by the ten largest clones.

Of note for this clone: Its antigen target is currently unknown. No qualities accompany the bases; no much larger clone lies one base away.

The specimen sequenced was peripheral blood. This receptor was taken from a woman aged 60-75 years with acute or convalescent COVID-19. This receptor chain uses TRBV5-4 and TRBJ2-3, with a tentative D gene TRBD2 over 6 matching bases. DNA sequence: TGTGCCAGCAGCCCCGGGGGACCGGAAGATACGCAGTATTTT. This codes for CASSPGGPEDTQYF.